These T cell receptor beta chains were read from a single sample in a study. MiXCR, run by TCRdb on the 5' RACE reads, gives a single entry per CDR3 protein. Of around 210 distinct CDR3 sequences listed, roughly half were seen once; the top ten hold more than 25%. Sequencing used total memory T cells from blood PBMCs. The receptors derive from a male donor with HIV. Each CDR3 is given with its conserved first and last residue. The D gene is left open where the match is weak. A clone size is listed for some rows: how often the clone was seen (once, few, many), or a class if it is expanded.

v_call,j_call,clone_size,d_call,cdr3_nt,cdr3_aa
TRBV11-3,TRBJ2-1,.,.,TGTGCCAGCAGCTTAGAACAATACAATGAGCAGTTCTTC,CASSLEQYNEQFF
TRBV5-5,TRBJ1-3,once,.,TGTGCCAGCAGCTTGGTATGGGACATGTCGGGAAACACCATATATTTT,CASSLVWDMSGNTIYF
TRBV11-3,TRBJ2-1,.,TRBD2,TGTGCCAGCAGCCCTAGCGGCTCCTACAATGAGCAGTTCTTC,CASSPSGSYNEQFF
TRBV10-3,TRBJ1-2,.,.,TGTGCCATCAGCTCAGGTCCTCAGGGATCTAACTATGGCTACACCTTC,CAISSGPQGSNYGYTF
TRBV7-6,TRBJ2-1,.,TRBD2,TGTGCCAGCAGGAAGCTAGCGGGCTCCTACAATGAGCAGTTCTTC,CASRKLAGSYNEQFF
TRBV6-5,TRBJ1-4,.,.,TGTGCCAGCCGCTTCGGGGGGGCAGACGAAAAACTGTTTTTT,CASRFGGADEKLFF
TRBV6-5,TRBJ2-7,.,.,TGTGCCAGCAGGGACAGTCGCACCTACGAGCAGTACTTC,CASRDSRTYEQYF
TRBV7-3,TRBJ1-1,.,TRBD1,TGTGCCAGCAGCTTCGACAGGGGCACTGAAGCTTTCTTT,CASSFDRGTEAFF
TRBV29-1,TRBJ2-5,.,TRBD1,TGCAGCGTTGTGAGGGACAGGGGCCAGACCCAGTACTTC,CSVVRDRGQTQYF
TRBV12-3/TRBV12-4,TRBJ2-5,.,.,TGTGCCAGCACCCCGGGGCCCTTACAGACCCAGTACTTC,CASTPGPLQTQYF
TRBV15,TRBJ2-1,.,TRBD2,TGTGCCACCAGCAAAGGACTAGAGATTGAGCAGTTCTTC,CATSKGLEIEQFF
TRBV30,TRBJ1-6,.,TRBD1,TGTGCCTGGAGTGCTCCGGACAGGGAAAATTCACCCCTCCACTTT,CAWSAPDRENSPLHF
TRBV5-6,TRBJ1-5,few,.,TGTGCCAGCAGCTTGGGGGGTTGGGACATCAGCAATCAGCCCCAGCATTTT,CASSLGGWDISNQPQHF
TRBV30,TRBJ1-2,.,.,TGTGCCTGGAGGCGCCCCCCGGGAGATGGCTACACCTTC,CAWRRPPGDGYTF
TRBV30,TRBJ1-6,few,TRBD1,TGTGCCTGGGCGAAAAGGGGACAGGGGAATTCACCCCTCCACTTT,CAWAKRGQGNSPLHF
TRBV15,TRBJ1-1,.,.,TGTGCCACCAGCAGAGACACAGGGAGAAACACTGAAGCTTTCTTT,CATSRDTGRNTEAFF
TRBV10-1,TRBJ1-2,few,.,TGCGCCAGCAGTGGAGGCGCCGGCTACACCTTC,CASSGGAGYTF
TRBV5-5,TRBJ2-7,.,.,TGTGCCAGCAGCTGGGACTCATACGAGCAGTACTTC,CASSWDSYEQYF
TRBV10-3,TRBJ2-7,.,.,TGTGCCATCAGGTCACAGGTCTACGAGCAGTACTTC,CAIRSQVYEQYF
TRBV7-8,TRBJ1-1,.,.,TGTGCCAGCAGCAAGGGACAAGTAAGCACTGAAGCTTTCTTT,CASSKGQVSTEAFF
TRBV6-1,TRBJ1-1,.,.,TGTGCCAGCAGTGAGAGGGGGGTGAACACTGAAGCTTTCTTT,CASSERGVNTEAFF
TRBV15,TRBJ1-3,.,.,TGTGCCACCAGTGGGTTAGGCTACTCTGGAAACACCATATATTTT,CATSGLGYSGNTIYF
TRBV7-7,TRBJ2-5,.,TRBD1,TGTGCCAGCAGCAGACGACAGGGGGAGACCCAGTACTTC,CASSRRQGETQYF
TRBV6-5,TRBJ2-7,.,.,TGTGCCAGCAGTTACCCCCTAGGGCAGTACTTC,CASSYPLGQYF
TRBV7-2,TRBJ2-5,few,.,TGTGCCAGCAGCTCCACGACGGACGGCAAAGAGACCCAGTACTTC,CASSSTTDGKETQYF
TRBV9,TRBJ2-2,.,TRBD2,TGTGCCAGCAGCGTAGGACTAGCGGGGGCGGTTCGCACCGGGGAGCTGTTTTTT,CASSVGLAGAVRTGELFF
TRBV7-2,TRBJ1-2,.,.,TGTGCCAGCAGCTTTAACACCAACTATGGCTACACCTTC,CASSFNTNYGYTF
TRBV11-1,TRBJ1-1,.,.,TGTGCCAGCAGCGAAAACCCAGGGTGGAGGGCTGAAGCTTTCTTT,CASSENPGWRAEAFF
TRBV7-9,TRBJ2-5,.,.,TGTGCCAGCAACTTCGTGGGGCTGGAGACCCAGTACTTC,CASNFVGLETQYF
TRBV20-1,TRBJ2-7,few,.,TGCAGTGCTAGAGGGCCACCGGACGAGCAGTACTTC,CSARGPPDEQYF
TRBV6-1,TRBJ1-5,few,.,TGTGCCAGCATACATGGTAGCGATCAGCCCCAGCATTTT,CASIHGSDQPQHF
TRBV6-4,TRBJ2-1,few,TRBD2,TGTGCCAGCAGGGGAGCGGGGAGTGAGCAGTTCTTC,CASRGAGSEQFF
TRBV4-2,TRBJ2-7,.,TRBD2,TGTGCCAGCAGCCAAGTAAGGGGAGCTAGCGGGAGAGGCGAGCAGTACTTC,CASSQVRGASGRGEQYF
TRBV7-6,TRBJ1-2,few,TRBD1,TGTGCCAGCAGCTCAGGGGGGAACGGCTACACCTTC,CASSSGGNGYTF
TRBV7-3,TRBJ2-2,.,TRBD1,TGTGCCAGCAGATCTCCAGGGGGAACCGGGGAGCTGTTTTTT,CASRSPGGTGELFF
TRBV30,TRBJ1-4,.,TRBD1,TGTGCCTGGGCACAGGGGGTTACGGAAAAACTGTTTTTT,CAWAQGVTEKLFF
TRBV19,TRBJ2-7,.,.,TGTGCCAGTAGTGATTGGGGCTACGAGCAGTACTTC,CASSDWGYEQYF
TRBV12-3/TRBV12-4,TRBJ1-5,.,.,TGTGCCAGCAGTAACCGGTGGGGCAGTAGCAATCAGCCCCAGCATTTT,CASSNRWGSSNQPQHF
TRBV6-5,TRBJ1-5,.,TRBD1,TGTGCCAGCAGTTATGACAGGGGATTCCCCCAGCCCCAGCATTTT,CASSYDRGFPQPQHF
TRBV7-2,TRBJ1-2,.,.,TGTGCCAGCAGCTTAGTAGGCTATGGCTACACCTTC,CASSLVGYGYTF
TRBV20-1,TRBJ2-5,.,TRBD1,TGCAGTGCTCAGACAGGGAAAGAGACCCAGTACTTC,CSAQTGKETQYF
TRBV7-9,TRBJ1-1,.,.,TGTGCCAGCAGCTGGGGTGCTGCCGCGCTTACTGAAGCTTTCTTT,CASSWGAAALTEAFF
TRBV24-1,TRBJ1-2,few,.,TGTGCCACCAGTGACCGAGGTCGCTATGGCTACACCTTC,CATSDRGRYGYTF
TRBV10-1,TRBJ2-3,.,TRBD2,TGCGCCAGCAGTGAGCTCCGACTAGCGGGATACACAGATACGCAGTATTTT,CASSELRLAGYTDTQYF
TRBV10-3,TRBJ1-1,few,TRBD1,TGTGCCATTGCACAGGGGCTGAACACTGAAGCTTTCTTT,CAIAQGLNTEAFF
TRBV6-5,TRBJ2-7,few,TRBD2,TGTGCCAGCAGTTACTCGAGGGCTAGCGGAACCTACGAGCAGTACTTC,CASSYSRASGTYEQYF
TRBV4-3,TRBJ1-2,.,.,TGCGCCAGCAGCCAAGATCGGACAGCCTCTTATGGCTACACCTTC,CASSQDRTASYGYTF
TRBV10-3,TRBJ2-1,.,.,TGTGCCATCAGTGAGCTAAATGAGCAGTTCTTC,CAISELNEQFF
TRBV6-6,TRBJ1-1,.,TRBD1,TGTGCCAGCAGTTTGGACAGGGAGTACACTGAAGCTTTCTTT,CASSLDREYTEAFF
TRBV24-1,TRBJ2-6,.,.,TGTGCCACCAGTGCCCTTGACACAATGATCTCTGGGGCCAACGTCCTGACTTTC,CATSALDTMISGANVLTF
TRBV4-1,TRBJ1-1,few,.,TGCGCCAGCAGTCCTCGGGCCCCTGGGGACACTGAAGCTTTCTTT,CASSPRAPGDTEAFF
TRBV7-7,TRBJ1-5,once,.,TGTGCCAGCAGCTTCGGCCCAAATCAGCCCCAGCATTTT,CASSFGPNQPQHF
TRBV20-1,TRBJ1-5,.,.,TGCAGTGCTAGAAGCGGCGACAGCAATCAGCCCCAGCATTTT,CSARSGDSNQPQHF
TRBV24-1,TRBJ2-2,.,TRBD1,TGTGCCACCAGTGACCTGGGACAGGGGGACACCGGGGAGCTGTTTTTT,CATSDLGQGDTGELFF